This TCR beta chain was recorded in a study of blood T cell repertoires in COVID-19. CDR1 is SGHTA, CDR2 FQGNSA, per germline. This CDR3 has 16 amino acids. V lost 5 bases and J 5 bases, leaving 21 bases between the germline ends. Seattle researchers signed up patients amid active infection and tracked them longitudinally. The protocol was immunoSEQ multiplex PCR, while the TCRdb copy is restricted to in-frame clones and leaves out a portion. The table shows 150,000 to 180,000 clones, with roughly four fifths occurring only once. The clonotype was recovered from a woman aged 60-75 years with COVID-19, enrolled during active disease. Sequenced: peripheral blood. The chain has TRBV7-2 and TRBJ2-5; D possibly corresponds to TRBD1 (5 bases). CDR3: CASSTQGQVLGETQYF. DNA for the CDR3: TGTGCCAGCAGCACCCAGGGTCAGGTTTTGGGGGAGACCCAGTACTTC.